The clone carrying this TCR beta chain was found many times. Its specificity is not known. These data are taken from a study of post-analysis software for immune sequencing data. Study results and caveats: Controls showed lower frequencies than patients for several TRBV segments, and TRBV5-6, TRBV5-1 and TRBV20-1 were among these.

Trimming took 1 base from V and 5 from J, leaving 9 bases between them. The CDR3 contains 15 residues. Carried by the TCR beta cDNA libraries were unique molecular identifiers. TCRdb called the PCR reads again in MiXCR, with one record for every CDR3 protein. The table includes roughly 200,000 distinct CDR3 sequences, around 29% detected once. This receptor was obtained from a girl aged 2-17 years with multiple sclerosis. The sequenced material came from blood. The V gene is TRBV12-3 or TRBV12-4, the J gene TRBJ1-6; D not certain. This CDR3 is CASSLVNSNNSPLHF. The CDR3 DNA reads TGTGCCAGCAGTTTAGTAAACAGTAATAATTCACCCCTCCACTTT.